The 14 T cell receptor beta chains below come from one sample, sequenced in a study of T cells in narcolepsy. Sequencing used immunoSEQ multiplex PCR; TCRdb keeps in-frame clones, though not all of them. There are just over 20,000 clones in the sample; around 86% occur only once, and around 1.6% lies in the top ten. Material: memory (CD45RA-) CD4+ T cells from blood. The receptors come from a human donor in good health.

This chain joins TRBV6-4 and TRBJ2-2, with unresolved D. Germline V gives CDR1 MRHNA, CDR2 SNTAGT. Trimming shortened V by 6 bases and J by 5 bases, and 10 bases separated the two germline ends. The CDR3 sequence is 13 residues long. CDR3 sequence: CASSVTPTGELFF. In DNA form, the CDR3 reads TGTGCCAGCAGCGTTACACCAACCGGGGAGCTGTTTTTT.

V and J are TRBV29-1 and TRBJ2-7; D is perhaps TRBD2 (6 bases). V lost 3 bases to trimming and J lost 7 bases, with 22 bases between them. Germline V CDR1 and CDR2: SQVTM, ANQGSEA. The CDR3 sequence is 15 residues long. The CDR3 DNA is TGCAGCGTTGATCTCCCGGGACTCCAAACGGGGGAGCAGTACTTC. It specifies CSVDLPGLQTGEQYF.

The V call is TRBV6-6, the J call TRBJ2-1, with a weak D call TRBD2 (6 bases). There are 15 residues in the CDR3. Trimming removed 7 bases at V and 4 bases at J, with 17 bases between. Germline V gives CDR1 MNHNY, CDR2 SVGAGI (reference sequence). In DNA, the CDR3 is TGTGCCAGCACCGACTGGGCGGGGTCTTACAATGAGCAGTTCTTC. Translation gives CASTDWAGSYNEQFF.

The CDR3 here is CASSIVSGGYTF. In DNA form, the CDR3 reads TGTGCCAGTAGTATAGTCAGCGGGGGCTACACCTTC. The chain has TRBV19 and TRBJ1-2; D gene uncertain. This CDR3 spans 12 amino acids. V was shortened by 1 base and J by 8 bases, with 8 bases between the two germline ends. CDR1 LNHDA and CDR2 SQIVND come from the germline V gene (reference sequence).

J is TRBJ1-6 and V is TRBV28; D is possibly TRBD1 (5 bases). Looked up from germline, CDR1 is MDHEN and CDR2 is SYDVKM. The V and J ends lost 4 bases and 7 bases respectively, with 11 bases between them. The CDR3 has 14 amino acids. For the CDR3, the DNA is TGTGCCAGCAGTTCCCCGCAGGGAAATTCACCCCTCCACTTT. This gives the protein CASSSPQGNSPLHF. The entire variable domain, with the rest obtained from reference TRBV28 and TRBJ1-6, is as follows: DVKVTQSSRYLVKRTGEKVFLECVQDMDHENMFWYRQDPGLGLRLIYFSYDVKMKEKGDIPEGYSVSREKKERFSLILESASTNQTSMYLCASSSPQGNSPLHFGNGTRLTVT.

The chain combines TRBV5-5 with TRBJ2-7, with D hard to call. This CDR3 region has 12 residues. Trimming took 2 bases from V and 6 from J, leaving 9 bases between them. The germline gives CDR1 SGHKS, CDR2 YYEKEE (reference sequence). In DNA form, the CDR3 reads TGTGCCAGCAGCTTCCCCCTCGGCGAGCAGTACTTC. Protein: CASSFPLGEQYF.

This clone has just one count. The chain recombines TRBV6-1 with TRBJ2-7, with TRBD1 matching 9 bases. Germline V gene sequence: CDR1 MNHNS, CDR2 SASEGT. V lost 4 bases to trimming and J lost 6 bases; unmatched junction nucleotides: 7. The CDR3 runs 14 residues. CDR3 coding DNA: TGTGCCAGCAGTGCCGACAGGGGGGTCGGCGAGCAGTACTTC. Translated: CASSADRGVGEQYF.

The rearrangement joins TRBV29-1 to TRBJ2-1, with a weak D call TRBD2 (7 bases). Germline CDR1 SQVTM, CDR2 ANQGSEA. This CDR3 region has 15 residues. The V end was cut by 2 bases, the J end by 2 bases, with 13 bases between. This CDR3 is CSVEPWGGPYNEQFF. For the CDR3, the DNA is TGCAGCGTTGAACCCTGGGGGGGGCCCTACAATGAGCAGTTCTTC.

This clone was seen only once. The chain combines TRBV30 with TRBJ1-6; D is unresolved. Germline V gene sequence: CDR1 GTSNPN, CDR2 SVGIG (reference sequence). The CDR3 is 14 amino acids. The V and J ends lost 0 bases and 10 bases respectively, with 13 bases between them. CDR3 nucleotide sequence: TGTGCCTGGAGTGTACCTCAGGACGGCTCACCCCTCCACTTT. It translates to CAWSVPQDGSPLHF.

In nucleotides, the CDR3 is TGTGCCAGCAGCTTAATCATGTCAGGGGGCAGCTATGGCTACACCTTC. Translated: CASSLIMSGGSYGYTF. The chain employs TRBV7-2 and TRBJ1-2, with 8 bases fitting TRBD1. V was pared by 2 bases and J by 4 bases, with 9 bases of the junction left unmatched. The CDR3 is 16 residues long. Germline lookup yields CDR1 SGHTA and CDR2 FQGNSA. Complete variable domain (other parts from reference TRBV7-2 and TRBJ1-2): GAGVSQSPSNKVTEKGKDVELRCDPISGHTALYWYRQSLGQGLEFLIYFQGNSAPDKSGLPSDRFSAERTGGSVSTLTIQRTQQEDSAVYLCASSLIMSGGSYGYTFGSGTRLTVV.

V gene TRBV19 combines with J gene TRBJ2-2; a possible D gene is TRBD1 (6 bases). V was shortened by 0 bases and J by 0 bases, with 17 bases between the two germline ends. The CDR3 is made up of 19 amino acids. Germline CDR1 is LNHDA and CDR2 is SQIVND (reference sequence). The CDR3 sequence is CASSIEQQGRGTNTGELFF. The CDR3 DNA is TGTGCCAGTAGTATAGAGCAACAGGGTAGGGGGACGAACACCGGGGAGCTGTTTTTT.

This clone was seen just once. The chain has TRBV27 and TRBJ2-1; D might be TRBD1 or TRBD2, each matching 5 bases. This CDR3 comprises 19 residues. V lost 5 bases to trimming and J lost 0 bases, with 23 bases between them. CDR1 and CDR2 from the germline V gene are MNHEY and SMNVEV (reference sequence). This CDR3 reads CASSPGRPRGVSSYNEQFF. The DNA for the CDR3 is TGTGCCAGCAGTCCGGGACGACCCCGGGGCGTTAGCTCCTACAATGAGCAGTTCTTC.

J is TRBJ2-3 and V is TRBV5-1, with TRBD2 identical over 8 bases. In germline, CDR1 is SGHRS, CDR2 YFSETQ. The CDR3 sequence is 16 residues long. The trim removed 4 bases at V and 0 bases at J, leaving 7 bases unmatched. Here the CDR3 DNA reads TGCGCCAGCAGCCCCGACCTAGCGGGTAGCACAGATACGCAGTATTTT. It specifies CASSPDLAGSTDTQYF.

The table lists this clone with a few counts. The rearrangement joins TRBV19 to TRBJ1-1; D remains unclear. The CDR3 runs 11 residues. V was shortened by 4 bases and J by 6 bases, with 6 bases between the two germline ends. Germline lookup yields CDR1 LNHDA and CDR2 SQIVND (reference sequence). CDR3 sequence reads: CASSTQAEAFF. The CDR3 region has the DNA TGTGCCAGTAGTACTCAAGCTGAAGCTTTCTTT.